This T cell receptor beta chain appears in the sequencing data of a study of T cell changes during pregnancy in multiple sclerosis. Using immunoSEQ multiplex PCR, the repertoire was profiled, and TCRdb retains in-frame clones only, with some absent. This table has roughly 51,000 clones, 85% to 95% appearing once. V lost 1 base to trimming and J lost 2 bases, with 14 bases between them. Germline assignment: CDR1 SEHNR and CDR2 FQNEAQ (reference sequence). This CDR3 is built from 16 residues. Sequencing used CD8+ T cells from peripheral blood mononuclear cells, obtained before pregnancy. The receptor was derived from a female donor with multiple sclerosis, enrolled in a pregnancy study. V usage is TRBV7-9 and J usage is TRBJ2-5; maybe TRBD2 (6 bases). CDR3 residues: CASSLVWEVWQETQYF. DNA for the CDR3: TGTGCCAGCAGCTTAGTCTGGGAGGTGTGGCAAGAGACCCAGTACTTC.